This T cell receptor beta chain was identified in a study of blood T cells in healthy people across ages (dated by TCRdb to about 2015). For context, the study as a whole: In model experiments, roughly one uniquely barcoded TCR beta cDNA molecule per two T cells was captured by template switching. To avoid experimental bias, donors of different ages were spread randomly across the sequencing lanes. Age-related changes in TCR beta repertoire diversity were measured in the study by deep sequencing normalized with unique cDNA molecular identifiers. The donors were divided into four age groups: young (average approximately 15 years), middle-aged (almost 40), aged (about 61) and long-lived (around 80). Two additional independent replicas of 1 million unique cDNA reads from the same blood draw were analyzed for two donors (one aged 18 to 30 and one aged 80 or older). The paper as a whole reports these results and caveats: Compared with the aged group, the long-lived group had more naive CD4+ T cells, fewer expanded clones and increased TCR diversity, a pattern suggesting age selection. Estimates of total diversity based on one million sequenced T cells were considered lower bounds and underestimates. Observed TCR beta diversity correlated strongly with the percentage of naive T cells measured by flow cytometry. As age increased, observed TCR beta diversity per million T cells dropped in a roughly linear way, and a significant reduction was already evident by age 40. Donor CMV infection status was unknown, potentially confounding age-related changes in expanded clonotypes. Bulk unsorted PBMC profiling prevented conclusive comparison of naive and antigen-experienced compartments.

Libraries were prepared through 5' RACE. The reads were generated on an Illumina HiSeq 2500. A second PCR of roughly 7 to 11 cycles was performed with a sample-barcoded 5' primer and a J-beta primer mix. A template-switch 5' adaptor carrying 12 random nucleotides introduced a unique molecular identifier onto each TCR beta cDNA molecule. Each sample yielded at least 2.5 million CDR3-containing paired-end reads. First-strand cDNA synthesis was performed from all RNA using the Mint cDNA synthesis kit, with priming by a TRBC-specific oligonucleotide. Following uracil-DNA glycosylase treatment, all cDNA underwent a first 18-cycle PCR with the universal primers M1SS and BC2_uni_R. Turning to the authors' computational methods: For normalization, 1 million high-quality reads, each with a distinct molecular identifier, were randomly selected from each sample. Reads sharing molecular identifiers were discarded rather than binned into consensus sequences. CDR3 identification, clonotype clustering and error correction used MiTCR with a Q25 quality threshold and the strictest error-elimination algorithm. A nonparametric unseen species model with Euler transformation was used to estimate lower-bound total TCR beta diversity. Through fastp at Q25 and MiXCR, TCRdb rebuilt clones from the public reads, retaining in-frame beta chains. Every entry covers one CDR3 protein and lists the most common genes and DNA from its rows. Here the V and J calls rest on TCRdb's processing, not on the authors' analysis. The sample has around 1.5 million distinct CDR3 sequences on record, 35% to 45% of them singletons. 6.5% to 10% of the sample is in the top ten clones.

Points on this clonotype: The antigen it binds to is not known. Per-base quality was not reported, and no clone a single base away is much larger than it.

Systemically healthy Caucasian individuals from Russia, 35 to 50 in total and aged roughly 6 to 95 years, were included as donors. Approximately 10 milliliters of peripheral blood were collected from each donor into EDTA-treated Vacutainer tubes. Ficoll-Paque density-gradient centrifugation was used to isolate PBMCs, with at least 7 million obtained per sample. Total RNA was extracted from PBMCs with Trizol reagent, with at least 6 micrograms obtained per sample. Naive CD45RAhigh/CD27high T cell percentages were measured by flow cytometry on a PBMC aliquot from every donor. This receptor was taken from a woman under 30 in good health. The sequenced sample consisted of blood.

The CDR3 has the sequence CASSLAGEAGNQPQHF. The nucleotides read TGTGCCAGCAGCTTAGCGGGGGAGGCGGGCAATCAGCCCCAGCATTTT. Rearrangement joined TRBV7-2 to TRBJ1-5; D gene: possibly TRBD1, on 5 matching bases. V is reduced by 0 bases and J by 2 bases, leaving a spacing of 11 bases between them. Reading from cysteine to phenylalanine, the CDR3 counts 16 amino acids. The DNA shown is the 48-base CDR3, in frame from base 1. The CDR1 and CDR2 encoded by the germline V gene are SGHTA and FQGNSA.